This T cell receptor beta chain came from a study of cytotoxic CD8 clonotypes in ibrutinib-treated CLL. The overall study: The subjects consisted of roughly 12 relapsed/refractory and approximately 15 treatment-naive individuals, with approximately 18 IGHV unmutated.

A word on this clone: What it recognizes is unknown.

Only in-frame clones appear in the TCRdb table, and some are missing; sequencing was by immunoSEQ multiplex PCR. In the table there are approximately 120,000 clones, more than 55% of which are singletons. Findings and limits, study-wide: Whereas clonality rose at ibrutinib response, it declined toward baseline at progression.

This CDR3 is 14 amino acids long. The gene calls are TRBV21-1 and TRBJ1-1. TRBV21-1 is a listed pseudogene. This sample comprised PBMCs, obtained after 24 months of ibrutinib treatment. The sequence was collected from a human donor with chronic lymphocytic leukemia. The CDR3, as DNA: TGTGCCAGCAGCAAAGCCGGGGGGCAGGGTGAAGCTTTCTTT. It encodes CASSKAGGQGEAFF.